The 20 T cell receptor beta chains reported below all come from one sample, sequenced in a study of control samples from healthy donors and cancer patients. Profiling relied on immunoSEQ multiplex PCR, and the TCRdb table lists in-frame clones only, not all of them. The sample includes more than 140,000 clones, under 95% of them seen just once. Sequencing was carried out using blood. Source of these receptors: a man aged 18 to 30 in good health.

The genes are TRBV5-1 and TRBJ1-6, with D uncertain. The CDR3 length is 14 residues. Germline V CDR1 and CDR2: SGHRS, YFSETQ. The V end was cut by 1 base, the J end by 8 bases, with 10 bases between. The CDR3 DNA follows: TGCGCCAGCAGCTTGCTCCAGAGTGATTCACCCCTCCACTTT. Its protein product is CASSLLQSDSPLHF. Complete variable domain (other parts from reference TRBV5-1 and TRBJ1-6): KAGVTQTPRYLIKTRGQQVTLSCSPISGHRSVSWYQQTPGQGLQFLFEYFSETQRNKGNFPGRFSGRQFSNSRSEMNVSTLELGDSALYLCASSLLQSDSPLHFGNGTRLTVT.

The chain uses TRBV5-1 and TRBJ1-1; 9 positions agree with TRBD1. V lost 6 bases to trimming and J lost 1 base; unmatched junction nucleotides: 7. The CDR3 loop spans 15 amino acids. CDR1 is SGHRS, CDR2 YFSETQ, per germline. In DNA form, the CDR3 reads TGCGCCAGCAAACGTACGGGACAGGGGAACACTGAAGCTTTCTTT. This encodes CASKRTGQGNTEAFF.

This chain uses TRBV12-2 with TRBJ1-6. TRBV12-2 is a pseudogene. The CDR3 consists of 18 residues. The CDR3 DNA follows: TGTGCAAGTCGCCCCTCCGGAAGACCATCTCAAGGCAATTCACCCCTCCACTTT. The encoded protein is CASRPSGRPSQGNSPLHF.

The J gene is TRBJ1-2, the V gene TRBV30; 7 nucleotides line up with TRBD1. V was clipped by 2 bases and J by 2 bases; unmatched bases: 11. The CDR3 is 16 amino acids. Germline V gives CDR1 GTSNPN, CDR2 SVGIG (reference sequence). DNA of the CDR3: TGTGCCTGGAGTCGTACAGGGGATCCGATCAACTATGGCTACACCTTC. It is translated as CAWSRTGDPINYGYTF.

The rearrangement joins TRBV5-5 to TRBJ2-2; D possibly corresponds to TRBD1 (7 bases). Between the trimmed V and J ends, which lost 2 bases and 4 bases, there was a span of 15 bases. In germline, CDR1 is SGHKS, CDR2 YYEKEE (reference sequence). The CDR3 runs to 16 residues. The DNA for the CDR3 is TGTGCCAGCAGCTTAGGCCAGGGGGGTTTCACCGGGGAGCTGTTTTTT. Amino acid sequence: CASSLGQGGFTGELFF.

The rearrangement joins TRBV11-2 to TRBJ2-2, with a possible D match to TRBD1 (6 bases). Germline V gives CDR1 SGHAT, CDR2 FQNNGV. With 1 base removed from V and 4 bases from J, the gap between germline ends came to 10 bases. The CDR3 runs to 15 residues. The CDR3 protein is CASSLVAGATGELFF. CDR3 coding DNA: TGTGCCAGCAGCTTAGTGGCAGGGGCCACCGGGGAGCTGTTTTTT. Filled out from reference TRBV11-2 and TRBJ2-2, the complete variable domain reads EAGVAQSPRYKIIEKRQSVAFWCNPISGHATLYWYQQILGQGPKLLIQFQNNGVVDDSQLPKDRFSAERLKGVDSTLKIQPAKLEDSAVYLCASSLVAGATGELFFGEGSRLTVL.

The chain links TRBV30 to TRBJ1-1, with D tentatively TRBD1 (6 bases). Germline V gene sequence: CDR1 GTSNPN, CDR2 SVGIG (reference sequence). The CDR3 consists of 17 residues. V lost 5 bases, J lost 2 bases, and 24 bases lay in between. CDR3 DNA: TGTGCCTGGGGCAGGGGTACTTATCTAAGTCCTAACACTGAAGCTTTCTTT. It is translated as CAWGRGTYLSPNTEAFF.

This chain links TRBV6-5 with TRBJ2-3; 8 bases are a match to TRBD1. V shed 10 bases and J 8 bases; nucleotides not matched to a gene: 8. From germline, CDR1 is MNHEY and CDR2 SVGAGI. This CDR3 spans 12 amino acids. Here the CDR3 DNA reads TGTGCCACCGACAGGGGCCAGGGTACGCAGTATTTT. Translating gives CATDRGQGTQYF.

This chain connects TRBV4-1 to TRBJ1-4; TRBD1 is a possible D gene (5 bases). The CDR3 is made up of 17 amino acids. Germline V lookup: CDR1 MGHRA, CDR2 YSYEKL. V shed 3 bases and J shed 2 bases, with 16 bases lying between them. The CDR3 loop reads CASSQGWGGVTNEKLFF. The CDR3 DNA sequence: TGCGCCAGCAGCCAGGGTTGGGGGGGTGTGACTAATGAAAAACTGTTTTTT.

The chain recombines TRBV10-1 with TRBJ1-2, with D uncertain. Germline loops: CDR1 WNHNN, CDR2 SYGVQD (reference sequence). The CDR3 covers 14 residues. V was shortened by 3 bases and J by 3 bases, with 11 bases between the two germline ends. The CDR3: CASSDNPNHYGYTF. The DNA of the CDR3 is TGCGCCAGCAGTGATAATCCAAACCACTATGGCTACACCTTC.

In nucleotides, the CDR3 is TGTGCCAGCAGCTTGGGAGCAAACTCTGGGGCCAACGTCCTGACTTTC. As protein: CASSLGANSGANVLTF. The rearrangement joins TRBV7-3 to TRBJ2-6; possible D gene TRBD2, 5 bases. Germline CDR1 reads SGHTA; CDR2 reads FQGTGA. The CDR3 is 16 residues long. Trimming shortened V by 3 bases and J by 0 bases, and 9 bases separated the two germline ends.

This rearrangement joins TRBV2 to TRBJ1-1; D is undetermined. V was pared by 7 bases and J by 7 bases, with 13 bases between. This CDR3 has 12 amino acids. Germline CDR1 and CDR2: SNHLY and FYNNEI. The DNA of the CDR3 is TGTGCCAGCAAAATTGCCGGGGTTGAAGCTTTCTTT. It specifies CASKIAGVEAFF.

CDR3 loop: CASSQDPGGAQPQHF. The DNA of the CDR3 is TGCGCCAGCAGCCAAGACCCTGGGGGGGCTCAGCCCCAGCATTTT. This chain links TRBV4-1 with TRBJ1-5; weak D call: TRBD1 (6 bases). The CDR3 is made up of 15 amino acids. The germline V and J ends were trimmed by 0 bases and 6 bases, with 12 bases remaining between them. Per the germline V gene, CDR1 is MGHRA and CDR2 is YSYEKL.

The gene calls are TRBV5-1 and TRBJ2-7, with D perhaps TRBD1 (6 bases). Trimming pared 4 bases from V and 3 bases from J, leaving 17 bases between. The CDR3 loop spans 15 amino acids. Germline V gene lookup returns CDR1 SGHRS and CDR2 YFSETQ. The CDR3 region is CASSLAPGHVYEQYF. DNA for the CDR3: TGCGCCAGCAGCCTAGCCCCGGGACACGTCTACGAGCAGTACTTC. Full variable domain (outside the CDR3, taken from reference TRBV5-1 and TRBJ2-7): KAGVTQTPRYLIKTRGQQVTLSCSPISGHRSVSWYQQTPGQGLQFLFEYFSETQRNKGNFPGRFSGRQFSNSRSEMNVSTLELGDSALYLCASSLAPGHVYEQYFGPGTRLTVT.

The chain links TRBV3-1 (or the pseudogene TRBV3-2) to TRBJ2-7; 7 positions match TRBD1. Germline-derived CDR1 and CDR2 are LGHDT and YNNKEL (reference sequence). The CDR3 runs 13 residues. V lost 4 bases, J lost 2 bases, and 2 bases stayed unmatched. The CDR3 nucleotides are TGTGCCAGCAGCCCCGGGACAGCCTACGAGCAGTACTTC. Its translation: CASSPGTAYEQYF.

The V call is TRBV27, the J call TRBJ2-7; D possibly corresponds to TRBD1 (6 bases). Germline lookup yields CDR1 MNHEY and CDR2 SMNVEV (reference sequence). V was clipped by 7 bases and J by 3 bases, with 13 bases between them. The CDR3 is 13 amino acids. The CDR3 DNA sequence: TGTGCCAGCACGTGGGGGCCCCTCTACGAGCAGTACTTC. It specifies CASTWGPLYEQYF.

The rearrangement joins TRBV3-1 (or the pseudogene TRBV3-2) to TRBJ1-2; unclear D gene. This CDR3 region has 13 residues. V gave up 1 base and J gave up 8 bases, with 11 bases separating them. Germline loops: CDR1 LGHDT, CDR2 YNNKEL (reference sequence). CDR3 coding DNA: TGTGCCAGCAGCCAAGGACACATGGGAGGCTACACCTTC. As protein: CASSQGHMGGYTF.

The chain carries TRBV4-2 and TRBJ2-7; TRBD2 matches 8 bases. The CDR3 length is 16 residues. Looked up from germline, CDR1 is LGHNA and CDR2 is YNFKEQ. With 0 bases clipped from V and 2 bases from J, the junction kept 6 bases outside the gene matches. This chain's CDR3 is CASSQDPAGVPYEQYF. Here the CDR3 DNA reads TGTGCCAGCAGCCAAGATCCAGCGGGGGTCCCCTACGAGCAGTACTTC.

V is TRBV18 and J is TRBJ2-5, with 7 bases that match TRBD2. The germline V gene has CDR1 KGHSH and CDR2 LQKENI. The ends lost 3 bases at V and 1 base at J; junction bases unmatched: 5. The CDR3 is 15 residues long. CDR3 protein: CASSPNSGSQETQYF. The CDR3 nucleotides are TGTGCCAGCTCACCCAATAGCGGGTCCCAAGAGACCCAGTACTTC.

DNA for the CDR3: TGTGCCAGCAGCCCAAGCGGGGACAGCTCCTACAATGAGCAGTTCTTC. Protein sequence: CASSPSGDSSYNEQFF. This chain uses TRBV7-3 with TRBJ2-1, with D tentatively TRBD1 or TRBD2 (7 bases each). This CDR3 is 16 amino acids long. Germline lookup yields CDR1 SGHTA and CDR2 FQGTGA. The germline V and J ends were trimmed by 5 bases and 0 bases, with 14 bases remaining between them.